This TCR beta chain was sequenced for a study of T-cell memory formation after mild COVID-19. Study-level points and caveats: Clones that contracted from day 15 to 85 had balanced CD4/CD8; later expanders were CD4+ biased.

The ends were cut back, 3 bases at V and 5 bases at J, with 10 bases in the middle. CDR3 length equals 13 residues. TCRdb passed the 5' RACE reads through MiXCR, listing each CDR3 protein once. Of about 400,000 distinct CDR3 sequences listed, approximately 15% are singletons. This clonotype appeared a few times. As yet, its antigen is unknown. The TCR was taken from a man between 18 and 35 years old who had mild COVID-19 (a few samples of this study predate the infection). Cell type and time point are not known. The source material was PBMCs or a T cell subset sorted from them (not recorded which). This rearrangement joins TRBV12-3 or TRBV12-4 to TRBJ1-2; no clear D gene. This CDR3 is CASSLRPGYGYTF. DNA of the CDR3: TGTGCCAGCAGTTTGAGGCCAGGTTATGGCTACACCTTC.